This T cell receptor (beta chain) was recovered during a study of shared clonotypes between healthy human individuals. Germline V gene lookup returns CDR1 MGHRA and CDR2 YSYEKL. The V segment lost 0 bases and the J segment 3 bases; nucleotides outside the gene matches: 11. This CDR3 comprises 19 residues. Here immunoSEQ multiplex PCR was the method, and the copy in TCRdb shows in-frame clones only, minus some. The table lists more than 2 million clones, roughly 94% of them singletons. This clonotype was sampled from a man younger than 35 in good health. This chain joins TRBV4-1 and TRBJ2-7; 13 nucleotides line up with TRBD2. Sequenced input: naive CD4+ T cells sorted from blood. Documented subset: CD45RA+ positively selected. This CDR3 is CASSQDKPGTSGNSYEQYF. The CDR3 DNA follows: TGCGCCAGCAGCCAAGATAAGCCTGGGACTAGCGGGAATAGCTACGAGCAGTACTTC.